A selection of T cell receptor beta chains follows, all from one sample in a study of shared clonotypes between healthy human individuals. The method was immunoSEQ multiplex PCR; TCRdb's version includes in-frame clones alone and lacks a portion of them. The sample includes 2 million to 2.5 million clones, just over 90% seen only once; the top ten take 1.5% to 2%. What was sequenced was naive CD8+ T cells from PBMCs. The receptor source for this set is a man between 18 and 29 years old in good health. Some clones in this sample may be carry-over from other donors' samples. CDR3s include the opening cysteine and the closing phenylalanine or tryptophan. A D gene is named only where the DNA matches it firmly. Not every row has a clone size; where given, it reads once, few, many or a size class.

v_gene	j_gene	d_gene	abundance	CDR3aa	CDR3nt
TRBV28	TRBJ1-1	NA	NA	CASSFPHGGGTEAFF	TGTGCCAGCAGTTTCCCCCACGGGGGTGGGACTGAAGCTTTCTTT
TRBV11-2	TRBJ2-7	NA	NA	CASSPYPDSREQYF	TGTGCCAGCAGCCCATACCCCGACAGCCGCGAGCAGTACTTC
TRBV7-2	TRBJ2-2	NA	NA	CASSSPPHEEVVTGELFF	TGTGCCAGCAGCTCGCCGCCGCACGAGGAGGTGGTCACCGGGGAGCTGTTTTTT
TRBV27	TRBJ1-1	NA	few	CASSPRDLNTEAFF	TGTGCCAGCAGTCCGCGGGACCTGAACACTGAAGCTTTCTTT
TRBV6-1	TRBJ2-7	NA	NA	CASSEVSGGETYEQYF	TGTGCCAGCAGTGAAGTATCAGGGGGGGAGACCTACGAGCAGTACTTC
TRBV28	TRBJ2-5	TRBD2	NA	CASNTLYLRELNQETQYF	TGTGCCAGCAACACCCTCTACCTGCGGGAGCTGAACCAAGAGACCCAGTACTTC
TRBV14	TRBJ1-1	NA	NA	CASSQDQGSEAFF	TGTGCCAGCAGCCAAGACCAGGGGTCTGAAGCTTTCTTT
TRBV7-2	TRBJ1-2	NA	once	CATTIEGRVDYGYTF	TGTGCCACCACCATCGAGGGTCGTGTTGACTATGGCTACACCTTC
TRBV11-2	TRBJ2-5	NA	NA	CASSLGEETQYF	TGTGCCAGCAGCTTGGGCGAAGAGACCCAGTACTTC
TRBV28	TRBJ1-2	NA	NA	CASGINPDFGANYGYTF	TGTGCCAGCGGTATAAACCCTGATTTCGGGGCTAACTATGGCTACACCTTC
TRBV4-2	TRBJ2-1	TRBD2	once	CASSGALISAGDLVDNEQFF	TGTGCCAGCAGCGGGGCCCTAATCTCAGCGGGAGATCTAGTGGACAATGAGCAGTTCTTC
TRBV9	TRBJ1-1	NA	NA	CASSVGPTFNTEAFF	TGTGCCAGCAGCGTAGGCCCTACTTTTAACACTGAAGCTTTCTTT
TRBV10-3	TRBJ2-7	TRBD1	NA	CAISPLTGLAEQYF	TGTGCCATCAGTCCCTTGACAGGGTTGGCCGAGCAGTACTTC